The sequence of this TCR beta chain was determined in a study of preoperative IRX-2 immunotherapy in early breast cancer. Unmatched junction bases numbered 6, after V lost 1 base and J lost 0 bases. Germline V CDR1 and CDR2: LGHNT, FRNRAP. This CDR3 contains 17 residues. Treatment meaning: preoperative locoregional IRX-2 cytokine immunotherapy. Preoperative locoregional IRX-2 cytokine immunotherapy was tested in the phase Ib source study. The sample holds one count of this clone. The table came from immunoSEQ multiplex PCR; TCRdb's copy has only in-frame clones and leaves some out. The repertoire has about 19,000 clones, 85% of them found once; the top ten carry roughly 1.1%.

This specimen consisted of lymph node tissue, obtained after IRX-2 immunotherapy. The receptor's source is a human donor with breast cancer. V and J are TRBV12-5 and TRBJ1-5; 7 bases line up with TRBD1. The DNA of the CDR3 is TGTGCTAGTGGTTTGGGACAGGGATTCGATAGCAATCAGCCCCAGCATTTT. It encodes CASGLGQGFDSNQPQHF.